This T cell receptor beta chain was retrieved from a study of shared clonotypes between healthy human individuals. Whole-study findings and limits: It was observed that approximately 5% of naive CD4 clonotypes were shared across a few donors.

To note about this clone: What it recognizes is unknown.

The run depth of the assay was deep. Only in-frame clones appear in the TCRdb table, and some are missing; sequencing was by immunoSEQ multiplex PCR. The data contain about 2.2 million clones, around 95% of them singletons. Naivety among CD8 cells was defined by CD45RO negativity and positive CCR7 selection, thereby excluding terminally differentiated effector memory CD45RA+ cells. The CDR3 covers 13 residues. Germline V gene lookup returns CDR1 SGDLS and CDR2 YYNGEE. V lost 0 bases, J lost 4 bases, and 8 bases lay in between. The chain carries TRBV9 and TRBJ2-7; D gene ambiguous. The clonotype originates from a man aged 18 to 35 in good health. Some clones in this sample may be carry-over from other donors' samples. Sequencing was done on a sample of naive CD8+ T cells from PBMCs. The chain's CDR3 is CASSVGQQYEQYF. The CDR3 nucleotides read TGTGCCAGCAGCGTAGGGCAGCAATACGAGCAGTACTTC.